Given below is one T cell receptor beta chain in context. Antigen: not known. Deletions cut 1 base from V and 5 bases from J, with 17 bases between. This CDR3 has 16 residues. Germline CDR1 reads SGHAT; CDR2 reads FQNNGV. The sample belongs to a study of beta chain features in type 1 diabetes. Findings and limits, study-wide: The naive, central memory and Treg TCRB repertoires looked more alike in patients than they did in healthy donors.

The authors reverse transcribed all of the isolated RNA, so sequencing captured expressed TCRB transcripts. TCRdb's copy holds only in-frame clones and misses some; the assay was immunoSEQ multiplex PCR. The table has 620,000 or so clones, about 14% seen once. This chain joins TRBV11-2 and TRBJ2-5; D may be TRBD1 or TRBD2 (5 bases each). The source material was naive CD4+ T cells from blood. This TCR came from a man aged 18 to 35 in good health. DNA for the CDR3: TGTGCCAGCAGCTTAGGAAGGGGCCGACTACACGAGACCCAGTACTTC. Translating gives CASSLGRGRLHETQYF.